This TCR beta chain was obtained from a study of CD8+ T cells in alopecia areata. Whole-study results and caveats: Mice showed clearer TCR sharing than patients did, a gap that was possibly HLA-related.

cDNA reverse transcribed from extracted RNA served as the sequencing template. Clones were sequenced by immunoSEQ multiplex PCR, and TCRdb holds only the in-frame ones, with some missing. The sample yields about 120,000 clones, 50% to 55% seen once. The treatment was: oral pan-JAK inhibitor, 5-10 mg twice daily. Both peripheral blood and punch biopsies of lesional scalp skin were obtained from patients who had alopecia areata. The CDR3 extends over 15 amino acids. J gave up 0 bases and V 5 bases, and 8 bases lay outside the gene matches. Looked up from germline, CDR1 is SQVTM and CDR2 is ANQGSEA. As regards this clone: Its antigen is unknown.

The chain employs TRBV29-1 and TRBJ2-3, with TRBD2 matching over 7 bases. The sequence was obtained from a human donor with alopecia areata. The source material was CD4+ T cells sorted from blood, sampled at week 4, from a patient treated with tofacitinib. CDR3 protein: CSVPLGGRSTDTQYF. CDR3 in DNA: TGCAGCGTTCCCTTGGGGGGGAGGAGCACAGATACGCAGTATTTT.